This T cell receptor beta chain comes out of a study of cytomegalovirus exposure and HLA in healthy donors. Donors were ostensibly healthy at sampling, although undocumented immune exposures were probable. V lost 7 bases, J lost 11 bases, and 6 bases stayed unmatched. The CDR3 sequence is 11 residues long. CDR1 WSHSY and CDR2 SAAADI come from the germline V gene. Notes on this clone: Its antigen remains unidentified.

Study results and limitations: The investigators catalogued 150 to 200 TCR beta chains as cytomegalovirus-associated. Donors belonging to an Asian-associated ancestry cluster reportedly showed fewer N-insertions in productive TCRs than the roughly 670-donor mean, according to what a later analysis found. It was likely that a cluster of highly shared sequence variants was a sequencing artifact.

The PCR was carried out with 60 Vbeta primers and 13 Jbeta primers. The assay was immunoSEQ multiplex PCR, and TCRdb's table has in-frame clones only and misses some. Of tens of thousands of clones listed, about 73% are singletons. V gene TRBV10-2 combines with J gene TRBJ2-5; TRBD2 aligns across 8 bases. The sequence came from a man aged 35 to 55 in good health and CMV-seronegative. The sequencing input was PBMCs. In DNA form, the CDR3 reads TGCGCCAGCACTCAAGCGGGGGAGCAGTACTTC. This sequence encodes CASTQAGEQYF.